This TCR beta chain stems from a study of shared clonotypes between healthy human individuals (dated by TCRdb to the early 2020s). For the wider study: A couple of women and a few men aged 18 to 49 years were included in the cohort. For each donor, CD4 naive and CD4 memory were each given three plates, CD8 naive was given two plates, and CD8 memory was given one plate. Each donor's leukapheresis produced roughly between roughly 0.85 and 9.5 billion PBMCs. The study deeply sequenced blood TCR repertoires of about 5 healthy adults to estimate repertoire size and the extent of clonotype sharing between individuals. Different laboratories and diverse techniques were used to prepare libraries and sequence TCR repertoires, to increase sequencing depth and limit assay-specific biases.

The donors were healthy, HIV-negative adults with no recently reported acute infections or vaccinations. All donors were Caucasian adults living in Nashville, Tennessee, USA. CD4+ T cells were enriched through magnetic negative selection, after which naive cells were positively selected on CD45RA and the remaining negative fraction served as the memory subset. Blood was obtained by leukapheresis, after which PBMCs were separated by Ficoll-Histopaque density gradient centrifugation and cryopreserved in liquid nitrogen vapor phase. Analytical flow cytometry was used to check the purity and quantity of each magnetically sorted T cell population. Genomic DNA was isolated from each sorted fraction and quantified by UV absorbance on a Nanodrop 2000c. On the study overall, not on this receptor specifically: Compared with non-shared clonotypes, clonotypes shared by all four sorted-subset donors had higher generation probabilities. Incomplete sequencing was indicated by rarefaction of sorted-subset datasets, despite the large sequencing depth. When several donors were compared, the shared fraction of clonotypes was around 5% for naive CD4, roughly 3.4% for naive CD8, roughly 2.5% for memory CD4, and under 0.5% for memory CD8. The small number of donors limited the genetic and exposure-history diversity represented. Larger estimated clonotype richness was generally found for naive subsets than for memory subsets. Sampling was restricted to blood, and TCR repertoires in tissue are likely to differ from TCR repertoires in blood. Pairwise subsampling indicated that sequencing depth was expected to affect the degree of clonotype sharing among donors.

V and J are truncated by 3 bases and 0 bases respectively, leaving an intervening sequence of 9 bases. Via the germline V gene, CDR1 is MNHNS and CDR2 SASEGT. Including the terminal cysteine and phenylalanine, the CDR3 comprises 15 residues. Of all the DNA, just the CDR3 is kept, 45 bases in frame from base 1. TCR CDR3 regions were amplified from genomic DNA by multiplex PCR using the deep immunoSEQ assay. Extracted genomic DNA from each cell subset was spread evenly across all wells of several immunoSEQ 96-well plates, with each plate serving as a replicate. Each replicate PCR for sorted subsets received around 210 ng genomic DNA, equal to some 32,000 T cell genomes. The purified libraries were quantified using a Qubit 3.0 fluorometer, sized with a Bioanalyzer 2100, and then quantified again using the KAPA Library Quantification kit. Every immunoSEQ 96-well plate was sequenced on a dedicated single-read 150-cycle Illumina NextSeq 550 flow cell. Per the original workflow: Because the immunoSEQ output included only junctional sequences and no quality scores, the filtering could not be the same as the filtering used for full-length reads. Sequences were annotated with PyIR, a Python wrapper for IgBLAST v1.9, using IMGT germline references to assign V/J genes and CDR3. Reads were removed for weak V/J assignments (E-value above 1e-6), missing CDR3, stop codons, out-of-frame junctions, or ambiguous translated residues. A V3J clonotype was defined by an identical inferred V gene, J gene, and CDR3 amino acid sequence. To compute the percentage overlap between repertoires, the number of shared unique clonotypes was divided by the size of the smaller repertoire. Three approaches were used to assess repertoire richness: RTK rarefaction, the Chao1 estimator, and Recon v2.1 estimates of unobserved clonotypes. OLGA was used to compute generation probabilities for all TCRbeta clonotypes that the gDNA method yielded from a few donors. In TCRdb, the immuneACCESS table is reduced to in-frame sequences with V and J assigned. These tables do not hold every clone; where another copy was compared, an unresolved V gene accounts for under half, and the others remain unexplained. V and J calls plus clone size are reproduced from that table; the DNA served to infer D and trimming. The sample has some 300,000 clones on record, less than 85% of them singletons. The leading ten clones occupy 10% of the sample.

To note about this clone: There is no known antigen for this receptor. No clone much larger than this one lies a single base away; base qualities are absent.

The source material was memory CD4+ T cells sorted from blood. This sample's cell subset or site label indicates: CD45RA-negative fraction. The clonotype originates from a man aged 25-45 years in good health. Rearrangement joined TRBV6-1 to TRBJ1-3; the D gene identity is not certain. The CDR3 reads as follows: CASSETRVSGNTIYF. The DNA sequence reads TGTGCCAGCAGTGAGACCCGCGTCTCTGGAAACACCATATATTTT.